The T cell receptor beta chain described here comes from a study of CD8 T cells in Susac syndrome. In blood CD8+ and CD4+ T cells, TCR beta underwent sequencing. Relapsing-remitting disease, either stable or active, was present in the multiple sclerosis controls, who were treatment-naive patients. Both CD4+ and CD8+ T cells were negatively isolated, and TEMRA cells underwent FACS enrichment. Germline V gene data show CDR1 as GTSNPN and CDR2 as SVGIG (reference sequence). This CDR3 has 17 amino acids. The germline V and J ends were trimmed by 0 bases and 4 bases, with 18 bases remaining between them. It was with random hexamers that about 0.45 to 1 ug RNA was reverse transcribed. The method of amplification for TCR beta CDR3 was immunoSEQ multiplex PCR, covering 54 Vbeta and 13 Jbeta. TCRdb processed the immunoSEQ multiplex PCR reads anew with MiXCR; each CDR3 protein has one entry. The sample has about 180,000 distinct CDR3 sequences; around 95% are singletons.

This receptor was obtained from a human donor with multiple sclerosis. Sequencing input: CD4+ T cells from PBMCs. The chain couples TRBV30 to TRBJ1-4, with TRBD1 as a possible D gene (5 bases). This CDR3 reads CAWSVPVRSRDNEKLFF. The CDR3 DNA sequence: TGTGCCTGGAGTGTACCGGTACGGTCCAGGGATAATGAAAAACTGTTTTTT.